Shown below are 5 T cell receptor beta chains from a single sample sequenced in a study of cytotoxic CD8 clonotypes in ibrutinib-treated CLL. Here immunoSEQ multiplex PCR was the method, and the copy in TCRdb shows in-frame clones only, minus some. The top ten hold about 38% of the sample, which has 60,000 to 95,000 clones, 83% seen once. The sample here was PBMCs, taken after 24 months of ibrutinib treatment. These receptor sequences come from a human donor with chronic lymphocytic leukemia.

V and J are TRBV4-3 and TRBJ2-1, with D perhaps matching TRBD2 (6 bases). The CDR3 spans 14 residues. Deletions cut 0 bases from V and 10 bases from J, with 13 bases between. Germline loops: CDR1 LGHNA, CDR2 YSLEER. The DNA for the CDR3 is TGCGCCAGCAGCCAAGATCTTGGCGGGACCGAGCAGTTCTTC. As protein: CASSQDLGGTEQFF.

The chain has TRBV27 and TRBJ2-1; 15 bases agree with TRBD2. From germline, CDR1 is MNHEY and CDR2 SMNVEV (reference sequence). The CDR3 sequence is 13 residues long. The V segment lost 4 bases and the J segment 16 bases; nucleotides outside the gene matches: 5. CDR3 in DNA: TGTGCCAGCAGTTCGGGACTAGCGGGGGGTAAATTCTTC. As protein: CASSSGLAGGKFF.

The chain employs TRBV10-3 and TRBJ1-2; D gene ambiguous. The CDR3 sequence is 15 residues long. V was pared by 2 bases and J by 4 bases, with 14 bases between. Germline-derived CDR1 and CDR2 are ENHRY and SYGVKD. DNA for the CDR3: TGTGCCATCAGTGAGAGGTCGGAGGCTACCTATGGCTACACCTTC. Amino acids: CAISERSEATYGYTF.

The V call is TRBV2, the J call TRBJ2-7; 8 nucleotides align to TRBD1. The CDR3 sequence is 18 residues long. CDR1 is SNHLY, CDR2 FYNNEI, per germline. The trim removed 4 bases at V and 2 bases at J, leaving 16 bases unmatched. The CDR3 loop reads CASSARTGNPVLAYEQYF. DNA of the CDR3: TGTGCCAGCAGTGCGAGGACAGGGAACCCTGTTTTGGCCTACGAGCAGTACTTC.

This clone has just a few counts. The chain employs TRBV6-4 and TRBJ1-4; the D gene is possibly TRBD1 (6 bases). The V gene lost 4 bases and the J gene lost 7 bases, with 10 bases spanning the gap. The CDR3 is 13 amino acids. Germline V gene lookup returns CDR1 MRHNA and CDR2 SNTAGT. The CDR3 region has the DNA TGTGCCAGCAGTGTACAGGGAGGTGAAAAACTGTTTTTT. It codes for CASSVQGGEKLFF.